The 32 T cell receptor beta chains presented below share a single source sample, sequenced in a study of cytomegalovirus exposure and HLA in healthy donors. It was with 60 Vbeta and 13 Jbeta primers that the PCR ran. Clones were read by immunoSEQ multiplex PCR, and TCRdb kept only the in-frame ones, dropping some. This sample has approximately 79,000 clones, with 79% found just once. Sequencing input: PBMCs. Source of these receptors: a woman between 40 and 55 years old in good health and CMV-seropositive.

This clone was counted a few times. The chain has TRBV5-6 and TRBJ1-2; D might be TRBD1 (5 bases). Germline V CDR1 and CDR2: SGHDT, YYEEEE. The V and J ends lost 4 bases and 8 bases respectively, with 18 bases between them. This CDR3 contains 14 residues. The CDR3, as DNA: TGTGCCAGCAGCCCGATGCGCGGGGGGTCCGGCTACACCTTC. Its translation: CASSPMRGGSGYTF.

This clone showed up just a few times. The chain couples TRBV30 to TRBJ2-5; 7 bases are shared with TRBD1. The CDR3 is made up of 12 amino acids. Germline V CDR1 and CDR2: GTSNPN, SVGIG (reference sequence). V trimming: 1 base; J trimming: 7 bases; junction bases outside the gene matches: 3. In nucleotides, the CDR3 is TGTGCCTGGAGTGGACAGGGCGGGACCCAGTACTTC. Its translation is CAWSGQGGTQYF.

The chain has TRBV21-1 and TRBJ1-5; the D segment call TRBD1 is taken from the table without a DNA check. TRBV21-1 is an annotated pseudogene. The CDR3 is 18 amino acids. The CDR3 DNA reads as TGTGCCAGCGGACCGGGGGACAGGGGCTATTATAGCAATCAGCCCCAGCATTTT. It encodes CASGPGDRGYYSNQPQHF.

The chain uses TRBV6-5 and TRBJ1-2, with 7 bases aligning to TRBD1. V lost 4 bases to trimming and J lost 6 bases; unmatched junction nucleotides: 11. Germline V gives CDR1 MNHEY, CDR2 SVGAGI. This CDR3 is built from 15 residues. CDR3 in DNA: TGTGCCAGCAGTTCCCAGTTTAGGGGGCACGATGGCTACACCTTC. Translation gives CASSSQFRGHDGYTF.

The chain couples TRBV30 to TRBJ2-5; possible D gene TRBD2, 6 bases. CDR3 length: 14 amino acids. Germline assignment: CDR1 GTSNPN and CDR2 SVGIG (reference sequence). V was trimmed by 4 bases and J by 1 base, leaving 13 bases between them. In DNA, the CDR3 is TGTGCCTGGATCTATAGGGGACTCCAAGAGACCCAGTACTTC. Protein sequence: CAWIYRGLQETQYF.

J is TRBJ2-7 and V is TRBV29-1, with D tentatively TRBD1 (7 bases). Per germline, CDR1 SQVTM and CDR2 ANQGSEA. V was shortened by 6 bases and J by 3 bases, with 18 bases between the two germline ends. The CDR3 spans 14 residues. CDR3 protein: CSVETGRSHYEQYF. CDR3 sequence (DNA): TGCAGCGTGGAGACAGGGAGGTCCCACTACGAGCAGTACTTC.

In its sample, this clone was seen a few times. This chain links TRBV30 with TRBJ2-4; weak D call: TRBD2 (6 bases). The germline gives CDR1 GTSNPN, CDR2 SVGIG (reference sequence). The CDR3 runs 14 residues. Trimming took off 2 bases at V and 8 bases at J, with 16 bases between the two ends. CDR3: CAWSPLSGAYIQYF. CDR3 in DNA: TGTGCCTGGAGTCCCCTTAGCGGTGCATACATTCAGTACTTC.

This clone was seen a few times. The chain recombines TRBV6-5 with TRBJ1-1, with D possibly being TRBD1 (6 bases). This CDR3 is built from 15 residues. Trimming left V 0 bases short and J 1 base short, with 9 bases between. Per the germline V gene, CDR1 is MNHEY and CDR2 is SVGAGI. CDR3 coding DNA: TGTGCCAGCAGTTACTCGGGGGCCAAGAACACTGAAGCTTTCTTT. Protein sequence: CASSYSGAKNTEAFF.

This clone was counted only a few times. The chain links TRBV6-5 to TRBJ1-1; a possible D gene is TRBD1 (5 bases). CDR3 size: 13 residues. The V gene lost 6 bases and the J gene lost 1 base, with 9 bases spanning the gap. Germline loops: CDR1 MNHEY, CDR2 SVGAGI. CDR3 sequence: CASRRQRNTEAFF. CDR3 nucleotides: TGTGCCAGCAGAAGACAGAGGAACACTGAAGCTTTCTTT.

This CDR3 is CAWRTSGGPDTQYF. The CDR3 DNA follows: TGTGCCTGGAGGACTAGCGGGGGGCCAGATACGCAGTATTTT. The rearrangement uses TRBV30 and TRBJ2-3, with TRBD2 matching over 13 bases. The CDR3 length is 14 residues. V lost 3 bases and J lost 4; bases outside the gene matches: 1. CDR1 GTSNPN and CDR2 SVGIG come from the germline V gene (reference sequence).

The chain is built from TRBV4-1 and TRBJ2-1, with 12 bases matching TRBD2. Germline values: CDR1 MGHRA, CDR2 YSYEKL. Trimming at V came to 3 bases and at J to 7 bases, leaving 10 bases not matched to a gene. The CDR3 sequence is 17 residues long. CDR3 sequence (DNA): TGCGCCAGCAGCCAGACCCCGCTAGCGGGAGGGCGGAATGAGCAGTTCTTC. As protein: CASSQTPLAGGRNEQFF.

V gene TRBV2 combines with J gene TRBJ2-7; 11 bases align to TRBD2. V dropped 7 bases and J dropped 0; count of bases not matched to a gene: 8. CDR1 SNHLY and CDR2 FYNNEI come from the germline V gene. The CDR3 covers 16 residues. CDR3 nucleotide sequence: TGTGCCAGCATTTGGATGACTAGCGGGGCCTCCTACGAGCAGTACTTC. Translation: CASIWMTSGASYEQYF.

The chain is built from TRBV19 and TRBJ1-6; TRBD1 matches 9 bases. The CDR3 has 13 residues. Trimming took 4 bases from V and 15 from J; bases not matched to a gene: 7. CDR1 is LNHDA, CDR2 SQIVND, per germline (reference sequence). CDR3 in DNA: TGTGCCAGTAGTACAGGAGACAGGGGGGACCTCCACTTT. Its translation is CASSTGDRGDLHF.

This clone was seen a handful of times. V and J are TRBV30 and TRBJ2-7; 7 bases line up with TRBD1. CDR1 is GTSNPN and CDR2 is SVGIG in the germline V gene (reference sequence). The CDR3 is made up of 12 amino acids. With 3 bases clipped from V and 2 bases from J, the junction kept 1 base outside the gene matches. CDR3 sequence reads: CAWSTGAYEQYF. DNA of the CDR3: TGTGCCTGGAGCACAGGGGCCTACGAGCAGTACTTC.

This chain uses TRBV5-4 with TRBJ1-1, with D maybe TRBD1 (5 bases). CDR3 length equals 16 residues. V lost 0 bases to trimming and J lost 3 bases, with 15 bases between them. Germline V lookup: CDR1 SGHNT, CDR2 YYREEE (reference sequence). The CDR3: CASSLDGVLGDTEAFF. The CDR3 nucleotides read TGTGCCAGCAGCTTGGATGGGGTCCTAGGGGACACTGAAGCTTTCTTT.

CDR3 DNA sequence: TGTGCCAGCAGCCTCGGCGCGGGGTCAGATACGCAGTATTTT. Protein sequence: CASSLGAGSDTQYF. V is TRBV7-9 and J is TRBJ2-3, with a weak D call TRBD2 (6 bases). The germline V gene has CDR1 SEHNR and CDR2 FQNEAQ (reference sequence). Trimming stripped 5 bases from V and 4 bases from J, with 13 bases between. The length of the CDR3 is 14 residues.

The chain recombines TRBV13 with TRBJ2-3; D perhaps matches TRBD2 (7 bases). The germline V gene encodes CDR1 PRHDT and CDR2 FYEKMQ (reference sequence). The CDR3 is made up of 16 amino acids. V gave up 5 bases and J gave up 1 base, with 16 bases separating them. The CDR3 DNA follows: TGTGCCAGCAGCCCCTCTGGGCGGGGGCGCACAGATACGCAGTATTTT. Translated: CASSPSGRGRTDTQYF.

The table lists this clone with a count of one. DNA for the CDR3: TGTGCCAGCAGTCAAAACCACGGAGCTAACTATGGCTACACCTTC. Amino acids: CASSQNHGANYGYTF. The J gene is TRBJ1-2, the V gene TRBV14; D remains ambiguous. This CDR3 is built from 15 residues. Trimming took off 6 bases at V and 0 bases at J, with 14 bases between the two ends. Germline V gene data show CDR1 as SGHDN and CDR2 as FVKESK.

The chain recombines TRBV10-3 with TRBJ1-4; D unresolved. The CDR3 runs to 10 residues. Trimming removed 7 bases from V and 9 bases from J, with 6 bases in between. The germline CDR1 and CDR2 sequences are ENHRY and SYGVKD. The CDR3 is CAINLQKLFF. As DNA, the CDR3 is TGTGCCATCAACTTACAAAAACTGTTTTTT.

This clone was seen a handful of times. This rearrangement joins TRBV7-8 to TRBJ2-7, with 7 bases lining up with TRBD2. After removal of 1 base from V and 2 bases from J, the junction contained 11 bases not matched to a gene. CDR3 length: 17 residues. Germline CDR1 reads SGHVS; CDR2 reads FQNEAQ. CDR3 sequence: CASSLDPPGTTTYEQYF. The CDR3 coding sequence is TGTGCCAGCAGCTTAGATCCCCCCGGGACTACCACCTACGAGCAGTACTTC.

This rearrangement joins TRBV5-8 to TRBJ1-5; D is unclear. V lost 1 base and J lost 0, with 8 bases in between. The CDR3 spans 15 residues. Germline V gives CDR1 SGHTS, CDR2 YDEGEE. CDR3 nucleotide sequence: TGTGCCAGCAGCTTGCGCCGGGTTAGCAATCAGCCCCAGCATTTT. It codes for CASSLRRVSNQPQHF.

The CDR3 reads CASSWSGVNTEAFF. The CDR3 region has the DNA TGTGCCAGTAGTTGGTCAGGGGTAAACACTGAAGCTTTCTTT. The genes are TRBV19 and TRBJ1-1; TRBD1 is a possible D gene (6 bases). The ends were cut back, 5 bases at V and 2 bases at J, with 12 bases in the middle. This CDR3 has 14 amino acids. Germline CDR1 is LNHDA and CDR2 is SQIVND (reference sequence).

The rearrangement uses TRBV19 and TRBJ1-2; D gene unclear. CDR1 and CDR2 from the germline V gene are LNHDA and SQIVND (reference sequence). The V end was cut by 3 bases, the J end by 6 bases, with 11 bases between. The CDR3 sequence is 13 residues long. The CDR3 sequence is CASSMRWRDGYTF. CDR3 in DNA: TGTGCCAGTAGTATGAGATGGCGGGATGGCTACACCTTC.

The rearrangement joins TRBV7-2 to TRBJ2-7; the D is unclear. Per germline, CDR1 SGHTA and CDR2 FQGNSA. V lost 2 bases and J lost 3, with 2 bases in between. This CDR3 contains 11 residues. CDR3: CASSLRYEQYF. CDR3 bases: TGTGCCAGCAGCTTACGCTACGAGCAGTACTTC. The full variable domain, its missing parts supplied by reference TRBV7-2 and TRBJ2-7, is GAGVSQSPSNKVTEKGKDVELRCDPISGHTALYWYRQSLGQGLEFLIYFQGNSAPDKSGLPSDRFSAERTGGSVSTLTIQRTQQEDSAVYLCASSLRYEQYFGPGTRLTVT.

The sample holds one count of this clone. Distinct nucleotide sequences in the sample also encode this CDR3. The chain uses TRBV7-8 and TRBJ1-4; 7 nucleotides match TRBD1. The CDR3 totals 14 residues. The J segment lost 8 bases and the V segment lost 5 bases, leaving 8 bases of the junction unmatched. CDR1 SGHVS and CDR2 FQNEAQ come from the germline V gene. The CDR3 loop is CASSPHRGGEKLFF. The CDR3 bases are TGTGCCAGCAGCCCGCACAGGGGAGGCGAAAAACTGTTTTTT.

The V gene is TRBV27, the J gene TRBJ2-7; unclear D gene. V was cut by 9 bases and J by 0 bases, with 12 bases left in between. This CDR3 spans 13 amino acids. Germline V CDR1 and CDR2: MNHEY, SMNVEV (reference sequence). The CDR3 sequence: CASSTAFSYEQYF. The CDR3 nucleotides are TGTGCCAGTTCCACAGCCTTCTCCTACGAGCAGTACTTC.

This chain connects TRBV19 to TRBJ2-2, with 12 positions matching TRBD2. The CDR3 is made up of 15 amino acids. Germline V lookup: CDR1 LNHDA, CDR2 SQIVND (reference sequence). With V trimmed by 6 bases and J by 6 bases, 5 bases remained unmatched. CDR3 region: CASRILAGGAGELFF. The CDR3 DNA reads TGTGCCAGTAGGATTCTAGCGGGAGGGGCCGGGGAGCTGTTTTTT. Drawing the rest from reference TRBV19 and TRBJ2-2, the complete variable domain is DGGITQSPKYLFRKEGQNVTLSCEQNLNHDAMYWYRQDPGQGLRLIYYSQIVNDFQKGDIAEGYSVSREKKESFPLTVTSAQKNPTAFYLCASRILAGGAGELFFGEGSRLTVL.

This clone is a singleton in its sample. This chain joins TRBV7-2 and TRBJ2-7; 7 bases are shared with TRBD2. The CDR3 has 15 residues. V gave up 7 bases and J gave up 3 bases; unmatched junction bases: 12. Germline V gene data show CDR1 as SGHTA and CDR2 as FQGNSA. This CDR3 is CASTPWGRGLYEQYF. CDR3 DNA sequence: TGTGCCAGCACCCCATGGGGGAGGGGCCTCTACGAGCAGTACTTC.

Only one count was recorded for this clone. Within the sample, other DNA sequences also encode this same CDR3. The chain is built from TRBV27 and TRBJ1-1; D may be TRBD1 (5 bases). This CDR3 region has 16 residues. The germline V and J ends were trimmed by 3 bases and 7 bases, with 21 bases remaining between them. CDR1 and CDR2 from the germline V gene are MNHEY and SMNVEV (reference sequence). In DNA, the CDR3 is TGTGCCAGCAGTTTTAGGGCAGCTACAGGCCCTCTTGAAGCTTTCTTT. It codes for CASSFRAATGPLEAFF.

This clone has just one count. CDR3 sequence (DNA): TGTGCCTGGAGTGTACTGGGGTATCGGGGGGGCCAGGGAGGCCAAGAGACCCAGTACTTC. It specifies CAWSVLGYRGGQGGQETQYF. This chain links TRBV30 with TRBJ2-5, with 8 bases aligning to TRBD2. From germline, CDR1 is GTSNPN and CDR2 SVGIG (reference sequence). V shed 0 bases and J 1 base; nucleotides not matched to a gene: 19. CDR3 length equals 20 residues.

The rearrangement joins TRBV5-4 to TRBJ1-2; the match to TRBD1 covers 8 bases. Losses at the gene ends were 0 bases for V and 8 bases for J; bases not matched to a gene: 12. The germline V gene has CDR1 SGHNT and CDR2 YYREEE (reference sequence). This CDR3 spans 16 amino acids. CDR3 in amino acids: CASSLVRTGSRGGYTF. The CDR3 bases are TGTGCCAGCAGCTTGGTTAGGACAGGGAGCCGTGGAGGCTACACCTTC.

The chain has TRBV7-9 and TRBJ2-1; the D is unclear. The CDR3 loop spans 12 amino acids. Trimming removed 3 bases from V and 12 bases from J, with 12 bases in between. Germline-derived CDR1 and CDR2 are SEHNR and FQNEAQ (reference sequence). This CDR3 is CASSLMAARQFF. The CDR3 nucleotides read TGTGCCAGCAGCTTGATGGCAGCGAGGCAGTTCTTC.